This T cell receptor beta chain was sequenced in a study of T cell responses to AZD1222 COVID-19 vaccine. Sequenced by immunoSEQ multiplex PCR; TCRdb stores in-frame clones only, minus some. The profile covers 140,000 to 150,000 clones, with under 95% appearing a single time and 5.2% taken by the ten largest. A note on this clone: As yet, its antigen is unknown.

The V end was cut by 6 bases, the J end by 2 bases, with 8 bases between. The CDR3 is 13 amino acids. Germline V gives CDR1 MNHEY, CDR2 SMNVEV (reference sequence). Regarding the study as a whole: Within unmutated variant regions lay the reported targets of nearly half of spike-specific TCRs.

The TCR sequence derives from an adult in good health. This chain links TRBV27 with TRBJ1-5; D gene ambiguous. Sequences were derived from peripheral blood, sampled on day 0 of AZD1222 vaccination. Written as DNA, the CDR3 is TGTGCCAGCAGGGGAGTAGGCAATCAGCCCCAGCATTTT. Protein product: CASRGVGNQPQHF.